This entry is about one TCR beta chain. What it recognizes is unknown. V shed 10 bases and J 5 bases; nucleotides not matched to a gene: 4. Germline assignment: CDR1 ENHRY and CDR2 SYGVKD. The CDR3 runs 13 residues. Both 60 Vbeta primers and 13 Jbeta primers went into the PCR. Sequencing was performed with immunoSEQ multiplex PCR; in TCRdb, only in-frame clones are kept and a portion is missing. The table has roughly 200,000 clones, 80% to 85% seen once. This entry belongs to a study of cytomegalovirus exposure and HLA in healthy donors. Study conclusions and caveats: Most of the TCR beta V segments (in an earlier analysis) were productive either about 87% or about 30% of the time. A later analysis found most CMV-associated TCR beta chains apparently HLA-restricted.

Donors were nominally healthy when sampled, though unrecorded immune exposures were likely. The chain employs TRBV10-3 and TRBJ2-7; TRBD2 matches at 14 bases. The sequenced sample was PBMCs. The receptor's source is a boy younger than 10 in good health and CMV-seronegative. The CDR3 sequence: CATGLAGDNEQYF. In DNA, the CDR3 is TGTGCCACGGGACTAGCGGGAGATAACGAGCAGTACTTC.